This is a list of T cell receptor beta chains from one sample in a study of T cells after yellow fever vaccination. One entry per CDR3 protein, called by TCRdb with MiXCR from the 5' RACE reads. This sample carries some 250,000 distinct CDR3 sequences, approximately 3.6% of them seen once, and the ten largest clones take around 19%. Here the sequenced sample was PBMCs, taken 15 days after the yellow fever booster vaccination. The receptors shown here come from a man aged 18 to 30 who received the YFV17D yellow fever vaccine. Both conserved end residues are part of each CDR3. The D gene is left open where the match is weak. For some rows the clone size is stated as once, few or many, or as a class when expanded; others skip it.

TRBD1	TRBV30	14	TRBJ1-5	few	TGTGCCTGGGGTCCTCAGGGGGTCGGTCAGCCCCAGCATTTT	CAWGPQGVGQPQHF
.	TRBV20-1	14	TRBJ2-2	many	TGCAGTGCTAGTCCCGGGGGCCTCACCGGGGAGCTGTTTTTT	CSASPGGLTGELFF
.	TRBV27	15	TRBJ1-5	.	TGTGCCAGCAGTTTATCAGGTGGAGGCAATCAGCCCCAGCATTTT	CASSLSGGGNQPQHF
TRBD2	TRBV20-1	15	TRBJ2-3	many	TGCAGTGCTTTAACGCGGGGGGGCAATACCTATACGCAGTATTTT	CSALTRGGNTYTQYF
TRBD2	TRBV20-1	15	TRBJ2-7	many	TGCAGTGCTAGGGGACTAGCGGGGTTGTACTACGAGCAGTACTTC	CSARGLAGLYYEQYF
.	TRBV7-9	15	TRBJ1-3	many	TGTGCCAGCAGCCCAATCGGGGGGGAAGGAAACACCATATATTTT	CASSPIGGEGNTIYF
.	TRBV4-1	15	TRBJ2-1	many	TGCGCCAGCAGCCAAGAACGGGTTGCTTTCGATGAGCAGTTCTTC	CASSQERVAFDEQFF
TRBD2	TRBV7-6	14	TRBJ2-2	many	TGTGCCAGCTCGCTAGCGGGGAGTACCGGGGAGCTGTTTTTT	CASSLAGSTGELFF
TRBD1	TRBV5-1	15	TRBJ1-4	.	TGCGCCAGCACTCTACAGGGGAGAACTAATGAAAAACTGTTTTTT	CASTLQGRTNEKLFF
TRBD2	TRBV5-1	15	TRBJ2-1	many	TGCGCCAGCAGCGCCCTAGCGGGGGGGGGCAATGAGCAGTTCTTC	CASSALAGGGNEQFF
.	TRBV7-9	13	TRBJ2-3	many	TGTGCCAGCAGCGCCCTTCGCACGGATACGCAGTATTTT	CASSALRTDTQYF
.	TRBV12-3/TRBV12-4	13	TRBJ2-2	many	TGTGCCAGCAGTCTGAGGAGCGACGGGGAGCTGTTTTTT	CASSLRSDGELFF
.	TRBV5-1	14	TRBJ2-1	many	TGCGCCAGCAGCTGGGATACGTCCTACAATGAGCAGTTCTTC	CASSWDTSYNEQFF
.	TRBV29-1	13	TRBJ2-2	many	TGCAGCGCTACTGGGGTGAACACCGGGGAGCTGTTTTTT	CSATGVNTGELFF
TRBD1	TRBV3-1	12	TRBJ2-7	many	TGTGCCAGCTCACAGGGGCCAAACGAGCAGTACTTC	CASSQGPNEQYF
TRBD2	TRBV7-3	15	TRBJ2-1	many	TGTGCCAGCAGCTTAATTAGCGGGGGGGACAATGAGCAGTTCTTC	CASSLISGGDNEQFF
.	TRBV7-2	16	TRBJ2-3	few	TGTGCCAGCAGCCAGGGACACGTCCAGGTCCTATCTACGCAGTATTTT	CASSQGHVQVLSTQYF
.	TRBV7-6	16	TRBJ1-3	.	TGTGCCAGCAGCCTAAGAACAGGGATCTCTGGAAACACCATATATTTT	CASSLRTGISGNTIYF
TRBD1	TRBV18	13	TRBJ1-5	many	TGTGCCAGCCAGGGGGGTAGCAATCAGCCCCAGCATTTT	CASQGGSNQPQHF
.	TRBV25-1	10	TRBJ2-5	few	TGTGCCAGCATGGGAGAGACCCAGTACTTC	CASMGETQYF
TRBD1	TRBV7-9	13	TRBJ2-7	many	TGTGCCAGCACTGGGACAGGGGAGGGAGAGCAGTACTTC	CASTGTGEGEQYF
TRBD2	TRBV13	17	TRBJ2-3	many	TGTGCCAGCGGGAGACTAGCGGGGGGGCAGGGCACAGATACGCAGTATTTT	CASGRLAGGQGTDTQYF
.	TRBV7-9	12	TRBJ2-7	many	TGTGCCAGCAGCCAGACCGGCTACGAGCAGTACTTC	CASSQTGYEQYF
.	TRBV20-1	14	TRBJ2-1	many	TGCAGTGCCCAGGACAGTCGCTCCTACAATGAGCAGTTCTTC	CSAQDSRSYNEQFF
.	TRBV29-1	13	TRBJ2-5	.	TGCAGCGTTGAAGATCCCGCAGGAGAGACCCAGTACTTC	CSVEDPAGETQYF
.	TRBV5-1	18	TRBJ2-3	many	TGCGCCAGCAGCTACCAGCTCGGGGGGCCTACGAGCACAGATACGCAGTATTTT	CASSYQLGGPTSTDTQYF
.	TRBV12-3/TRBV12-4	15	TRBJ1-3	many	TGTGCCAGCAGTTTAGTGGACAGCTCTGGAAACACCATATATTTT	CASSLVDSSGNTIYF
TRBD1	TRBV6-1	15	TRBJ1-6	few	TGTGCCAGCAGTGGGTCCGGGACAGAAAATTCACCCCTCCACTTT	CASSGSGTENSPLHF
TRBD2	TRBV24-1	17	TRBJ2-5	many	TGTGCCACCAGTGATGTACCGGGGACTAGCGGCCAAGAGACCCAGTACTTC	CATSDVPGTSGQETQYF
TRBD1	TRBV4-3	14	TRBJ1-1	many	TGCGCCAGCAGCCAACAGGGGGGGGACACTGAAGCTTTCTTT	CASSQQGGDTEAFF
.	TRBV29-1	14	TRBJ2-7	many	TGCAGCGTTGAAGATATAGGCAACGAATACGAGCAGTACTTC	CSVEDIGNEYEQYF
.	TRBV7-2	12	TRBJ1-5	many	TGTGCCAGCAGCTTGCACAATCAGCCCCAGCATTTT	CASSLHNQPQHF
.	TRBV6-6	15	TRBJ1-2	many	TGTGCCAGCAGTTACTCGATCGTCCAGGCGGGGGGCTACACCTTC	CASSYSIVQAGGYTF